This entry lists 3 T cell receptor beta chains sequenced from one sample in a study of control samples from healthy donors and cancer patients. TCRdb's copy holds only in-frame clones and misses some; the assay was immunoSEQ multiplex PCR. The sample consists of tens of thousands of clones, roughly 92% of them appearing once. Sequenced material: blood. The receptors were sampled from a woman between 45 and 65 years old in good health.

The CDR3 bases are TGTGCCAGCAGCTTAGATCGAGATACTTCCTACAATGAGCAGTTCTTC. Translation gives CASSLDRDTSYNEQFF. V and J are TRBV11-2 and TRBJ2-1; D is ambiguous. Trimming removed 0 bases from V and 1 base from J, with 10 bases in between. Germline CDR1 and CDR2: SGHAT and FQNNGV. CDR3 length: 16 amino acids.

The chain couples TRBV10-3 to TRBJ1-4; 8 bases line up with TRBD1. V gave up 10 bases and J gave up 8 bases; unmatched junction bases: 12. This CDR3 spans 14 amino acids. The germline V gene encodes CDR1 ENHRY and CDR2 SYGVKD. The CDR3 is CATTPGTGGEKLFF. CDR3 DNA sequence: TGTGCCACCACCCCCGGGACAGGAGGAGAAAAACTGTTTTTT.

This chain links TRBV6-5 with TRBJ2-7, with D perhaps TRBD1 (5 bases). Per germline, CDR1 MNHEY and CDR2 SVGAGI. The V end lost 2 bases, the J end lost 2 bases, and 10 bases lay between the germline ends. The CDR3 is 14 residues long. The CDR3 loop reads CASSYAQGTYEQYF. In DNA, the CDR3 is TGTGCCAGCAGTTACGCGCAGGGTACCTACGAGCAGTACTTC.